The 10 T cell receptor beta chains in this list originate from one sample, sequenced in a study of T cells in Graves' hyperthyroidism and ophthalmopathy. Amplified TCR beta CDR3 regions derived from RNA transcripts. The HTBI primer set was used in a first-round RT-PCR of the TCR CDR3. TCRdb ran MiXCR on the multiplex PCR reads and lists one entry per CDR3 protein. Of hundreds of thousands of distinct CDR3 sequences in the sample, under 15% are singletons; the top ten hold 9.2%. The sequenced sample was blood. The receptors derive from a woman aged 18-29 years with Graves' hyperthyroidism.

This clonotype has a count of ten or more. V is TRBV20-1 and J is TRBJ1-1; D gene uncertain. The germline V gene has CDR1 DFQATT and CDR2 SNEGSKA (reference sequence). This CDR3 spans 12 amino acids. Between the trimmed V and J ends, which lost 1 base and 3 bases, there was a span of 6 bases. The CDR3 nucleotides read TGCAGTGCTAGAGCGTGGCACACTGAAGCTTTCTTT. Amino acids: CSARAWHTEAFF.

Only a few counts were recorded for this clonotype. This chain joins TRBV20-1 and TRBJ2-5; 7 bases align to TRBD1. CDR1 DFQATT and CDR2 SNEGSKA come from the germline V gene (reference sequence). V gave up 5 bases and J gave up 4 bases; unmatched junction bases: 1. The CDR3 is 11 amino acids. This CDR3 is CSARQGETQYF. CDR3 nucleotides: TGCAGTGCTCGACAGGGAGAGACCCAGTACTTC.

This chain connects TRBV20-1 to TRBJ2-7; 7 nucleotides match TRBD2. This CDR3 is built from 13 residues. Germline-derived CDR1 and CDR2 are DFQATT and SNEGSKA (reference sequence). V was clipped by 1 base and J by 6 bases; unmatched bases: 6. The CDR3 bases are TGCAGTGCTAGAGGGGGGGGAACCCCCGAGCAGTACTTC. It specifies CSARGGGTPEQYF.

This clonotype occurred many times. The gene calls are TRBV18 and TRBJ2-1; TRBD1 aligns across 9 bases. Germline lookup yields CDR1 KGHSH and CDR2 LQKENI. Losses at the gene ends were 4 bases for V and 7 bases for J; bases not matched to a gene: 8. This CDR3 comprises 15 residues. The DNA for the CDR3 is TGTGCCAGCTCACTCCGGGACAGGGAATGGAATGAGCAGTTCTTC. Amino acids: CASSLRDREWNEQFF.

The table lists this clonotype with many counts. The chain carries TRBV20-1 and TRBJ2-3; D remains unclear. The V end lost 2 bases, the J end lost 3 bases, and 12 bases lay between the germline ends. CDR1 and CDR2 from the germline V gene are DFQATT and SNEGSKA (reference sequence). The CDR3 is 14 residues long. Here the CDR3 reads CSARHALSTDTQYF. For the CDR3, the DNA is TGCAGTGCTAGACATGCGTTGTCGACAGATACGCAGTATTTT.

This clonotype has at least ten counts. The chain carries TRBV20-1 and TRBJ2-4; 7 nucleotides match TRBD2. The trim removed 6 bases at V and 10 bases at J, leaving 6 bases unmatched. CDR1 and CDR2 from the germline V gene are DFQATT and SNEGSKA (reference sequence). CDR3 length: 11 residues. In DNA form, the CDR3 reads TGCAGTGCCGGGGCGGGGGAAATTCAGTACTTC. This translates into CSAGAGEIQYF.

J is TRBJ1-1 and V is TRBV24-1; D is uncertain. This CDR3 is 16 amino acids long. Germline V gene data show CDR1 as KGHDR and CDR2 as SFDVKD. V was cut by 7 bases and J by 2 bases, with 19 bases left in between. The CDR3 protein is CATSAPTTPKNTEAFF. DNA of the CDR3: TGTGCCACCAGCGCTCCCACTACACCCAAAAACACTGAAGCTTTCTTT.

This clonotype has a single count. This chain connects TRBV28 to TRBJ2-7; 8 bases are a match to TRBD2. Unmatched junction bases numbered 22, after V lost 4 bases and J lost 5 bases. This CDR3 spans 19 amino acids. Germline CDR1 reads MDHEN; CDR2 reads SYDVKM. The CDR3 sequence: CASSSPFRGGTAALNEQYF. The CDR3 DNA reads as TGTGCCAGCAGTTCCCCTTTCCGGGGGGGTACTGCCGCCCTCAACGAGCAGTACTTC. Supplemented by reference TRBV28 and TRBJ2-7, the full variable domain reads DVKVTQSSRYLVKRTGEKVFLECVQDMDHENMFWYRQDPGLGLRLIYFSYDVKMKEKGDIPEGYSVSREKKERFSLILESASTNQTSMYLCASSSPFRGGTAALNEQYFGPGTRLTVT.

This clonotype was detected ten times or more. This chain links TRBV5-1 with TRBJ1-5, with TRBD1 matching 8 bases. The CDR3 has 14 amino acids. Trimming took 4 bases from V and 7 from J; bases not matched to a gene: 7. Germline CDR1 and CDR2: SGHRS and YFSETQ. CDR3 bases: TGCGCCAGCAGCCAAGACAGGGGAGGGCAGCCCCAGCATTTT. It codes for CASSQDRGGQPQHF.

This clonotype came up many times. DNA of the CDR3: TGTGCCAGCAGACCCGAGCTACTAGCGGGCTCGACCTACAATGAGCAGTTCTTC. Amino acids: CASRPELLAGSTYNEQFF. V and J are TRBV6-2 or TRBV6-3 and TRBJ2-1, with TRBD2 matching 9 bases. The V gene's germline CDR1 is MNHEY and CDR2 SVGEGT. The CDR3 contains 18 residues. V dropped 6 bases and J dropped 2; count of bases not matched to a gene: 14.